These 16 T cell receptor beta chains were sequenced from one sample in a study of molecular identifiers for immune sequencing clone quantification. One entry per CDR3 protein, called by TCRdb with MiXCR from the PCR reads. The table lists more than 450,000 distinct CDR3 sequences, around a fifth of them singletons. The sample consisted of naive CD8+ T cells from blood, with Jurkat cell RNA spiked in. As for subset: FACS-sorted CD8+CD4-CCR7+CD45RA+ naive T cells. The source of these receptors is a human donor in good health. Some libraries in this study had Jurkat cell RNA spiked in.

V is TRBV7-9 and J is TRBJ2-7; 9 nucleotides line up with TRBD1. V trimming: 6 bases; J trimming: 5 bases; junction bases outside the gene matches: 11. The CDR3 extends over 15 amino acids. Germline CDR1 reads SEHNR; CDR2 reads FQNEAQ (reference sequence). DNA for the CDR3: TGTGCCAGCAGTAATTCCGGGACAGGGAACGACGAGCAGTACTTC. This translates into CASSNSGTGNDEQYF.

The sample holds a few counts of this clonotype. CDR3 coding DNA: TGTGCCAGCAGCTTAGGGAGGGGGATGAGCTCCTACGAGCAGTACTTC. This gives the protein CASSLGRGMSSYEQYF. This chain uses TRBV7-9 with TRBJ2-7; either TRBD1 or TRBD2 may fit D (6 bases each). Trimming pared 1 base from V and 0 bases from J, leaving 13 bases between. The CDR3 covers 16 residues. Per germline, CDR1 SEHNR and CDR2 FQNEAQ (reference sequence).

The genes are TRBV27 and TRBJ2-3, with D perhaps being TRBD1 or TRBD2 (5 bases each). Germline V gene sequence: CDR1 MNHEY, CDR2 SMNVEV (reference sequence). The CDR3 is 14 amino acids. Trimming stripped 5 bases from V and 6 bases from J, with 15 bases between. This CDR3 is CASSPWDPRDTQYF. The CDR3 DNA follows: TGTGCCAGCAGTCCCTGGGACCCCCGGGATACGCAGTATTTT.

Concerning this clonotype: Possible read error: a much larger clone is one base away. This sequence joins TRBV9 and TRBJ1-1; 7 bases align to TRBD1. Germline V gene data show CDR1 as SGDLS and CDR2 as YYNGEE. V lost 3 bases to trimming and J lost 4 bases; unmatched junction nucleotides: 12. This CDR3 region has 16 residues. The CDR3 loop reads CASSAMTGFLSTEAFF. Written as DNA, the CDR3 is TGTGCCAGCAGCGCAATGACAGGGTTCCTGAGCACTGAAGCTTTCTTT.

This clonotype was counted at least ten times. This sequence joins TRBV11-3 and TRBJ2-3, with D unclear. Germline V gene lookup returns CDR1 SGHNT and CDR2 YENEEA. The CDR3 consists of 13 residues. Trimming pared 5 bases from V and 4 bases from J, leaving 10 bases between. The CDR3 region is CASSRLLSDTQYF. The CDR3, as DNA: TGTGCCAGCAGCCGACTCCTCTCAGATACGCAGTATTTT.

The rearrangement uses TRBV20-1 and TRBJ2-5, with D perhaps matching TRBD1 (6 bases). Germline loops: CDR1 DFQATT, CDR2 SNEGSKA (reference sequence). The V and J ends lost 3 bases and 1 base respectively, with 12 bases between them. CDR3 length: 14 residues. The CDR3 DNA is TGCAGTGCTAGGACGGGGACATTCCAAGAGACCCAGTACTTC. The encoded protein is CSARTGTFQETQYF.

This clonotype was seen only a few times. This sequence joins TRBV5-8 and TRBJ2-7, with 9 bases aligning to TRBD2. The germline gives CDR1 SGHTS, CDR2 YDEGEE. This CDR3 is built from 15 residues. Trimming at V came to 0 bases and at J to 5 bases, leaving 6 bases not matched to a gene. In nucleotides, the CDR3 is TGTGCCAGCAGCTTGGTGCTAGCGGGAATCGACGAGCAGTACTTC. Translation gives CASSLVLAGIDEQYF.

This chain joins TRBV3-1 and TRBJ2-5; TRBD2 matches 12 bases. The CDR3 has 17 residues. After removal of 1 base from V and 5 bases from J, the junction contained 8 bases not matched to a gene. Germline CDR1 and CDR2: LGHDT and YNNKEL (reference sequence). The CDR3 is CASSQVASGGAIETQYF. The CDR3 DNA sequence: TGTGCCAGCAGCCAAGTTGCTAGCGGGGGGGCCATCGAGACCCAGTACTTC.

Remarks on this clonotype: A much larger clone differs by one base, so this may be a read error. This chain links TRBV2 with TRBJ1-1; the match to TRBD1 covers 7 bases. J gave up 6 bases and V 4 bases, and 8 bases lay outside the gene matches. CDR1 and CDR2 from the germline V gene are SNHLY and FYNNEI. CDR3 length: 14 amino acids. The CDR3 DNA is TGTGCCAGCAGTGGCTGGGACAGAGCCGCTGAAGCTTTCTTT. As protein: CASSGWDRAAEAFF.

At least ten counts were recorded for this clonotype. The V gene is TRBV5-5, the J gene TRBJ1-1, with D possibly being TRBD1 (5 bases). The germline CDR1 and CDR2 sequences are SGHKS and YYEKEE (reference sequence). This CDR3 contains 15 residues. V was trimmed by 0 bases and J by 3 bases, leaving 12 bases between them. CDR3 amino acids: CASSLVPGDYTEAFF. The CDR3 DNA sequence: TGTGCCAGCAGCTTGGTTCCGGGGGACTACACTGAAGCTTTCTTT.

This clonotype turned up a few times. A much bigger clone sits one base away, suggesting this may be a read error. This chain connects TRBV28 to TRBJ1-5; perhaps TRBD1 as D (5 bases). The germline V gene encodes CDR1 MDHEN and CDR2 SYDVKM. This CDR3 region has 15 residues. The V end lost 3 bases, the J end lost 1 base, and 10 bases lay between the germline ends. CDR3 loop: CASSFWGTSNQPQHF. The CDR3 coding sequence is TGTGCCAGCAGTTTTTGGGGGACCAGCAATCAGCCCCAGCATTTT.

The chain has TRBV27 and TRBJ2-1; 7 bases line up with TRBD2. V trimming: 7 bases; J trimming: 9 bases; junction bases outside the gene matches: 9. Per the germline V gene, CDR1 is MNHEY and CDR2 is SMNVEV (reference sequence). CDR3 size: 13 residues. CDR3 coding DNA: TGTGCCAGCACTGGACTAGTTGGGGGTGAGCAGTTCTTC. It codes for CASTGLVGGEQFF.

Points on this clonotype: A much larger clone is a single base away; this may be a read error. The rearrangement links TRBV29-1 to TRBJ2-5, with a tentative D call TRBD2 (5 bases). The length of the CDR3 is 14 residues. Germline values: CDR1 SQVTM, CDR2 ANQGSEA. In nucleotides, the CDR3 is TGCAGCGTTGAGGAGGCAGGTGGGCAAGAGTCCCAGTACTTC. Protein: CSVEEAGGQESQYF.

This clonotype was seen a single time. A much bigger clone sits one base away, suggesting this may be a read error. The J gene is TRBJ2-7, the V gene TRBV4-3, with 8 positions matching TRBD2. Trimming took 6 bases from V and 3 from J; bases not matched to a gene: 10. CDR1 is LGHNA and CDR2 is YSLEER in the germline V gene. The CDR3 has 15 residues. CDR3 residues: CASRQSRTSFYEQYF. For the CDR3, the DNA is TGCGCCAGCAGGCAATCGAGGACTAGCTTCTACGAGCAGTACTTC.

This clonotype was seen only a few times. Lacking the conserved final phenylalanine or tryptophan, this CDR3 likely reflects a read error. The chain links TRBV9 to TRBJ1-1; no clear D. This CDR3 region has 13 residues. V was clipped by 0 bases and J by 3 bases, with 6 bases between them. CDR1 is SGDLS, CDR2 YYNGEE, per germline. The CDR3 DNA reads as TGTGCCAGCAGCGTAGGAGGTTACACTGAAGCTTTCCTT. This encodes CASSVGGYTEAFL.

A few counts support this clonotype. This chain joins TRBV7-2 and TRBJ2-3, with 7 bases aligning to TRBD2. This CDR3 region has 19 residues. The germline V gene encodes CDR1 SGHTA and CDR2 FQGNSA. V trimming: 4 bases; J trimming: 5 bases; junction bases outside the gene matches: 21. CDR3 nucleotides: TGTGCCAGCAGCTCGGGGCTTGGTTCGGCGGGGGATCCCATAGATACGCAGTATTTT. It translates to CASSSGLGSAGDPIDTQYF.